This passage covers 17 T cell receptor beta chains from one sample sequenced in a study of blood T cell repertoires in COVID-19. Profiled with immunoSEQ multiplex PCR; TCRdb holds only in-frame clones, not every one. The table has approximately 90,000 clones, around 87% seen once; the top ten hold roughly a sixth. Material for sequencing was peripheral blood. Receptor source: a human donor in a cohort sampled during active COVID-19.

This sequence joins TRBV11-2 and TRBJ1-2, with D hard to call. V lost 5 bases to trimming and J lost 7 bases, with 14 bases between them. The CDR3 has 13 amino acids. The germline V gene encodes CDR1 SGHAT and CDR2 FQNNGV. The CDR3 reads CASSLEEYGGYTF. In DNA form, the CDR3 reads TGTGCCAGCAGCCTGGAGGAGTATGGTGGCTACACCTTC.

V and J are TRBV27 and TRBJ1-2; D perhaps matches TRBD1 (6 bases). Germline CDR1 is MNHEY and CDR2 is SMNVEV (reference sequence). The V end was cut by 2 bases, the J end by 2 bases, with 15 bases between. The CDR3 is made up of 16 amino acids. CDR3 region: CASSLRRTVRNYGYTF. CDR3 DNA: TGTGCCAGCAGTTTACGCAGGACAGTCCGAAACTATGGCTACACCTTC.

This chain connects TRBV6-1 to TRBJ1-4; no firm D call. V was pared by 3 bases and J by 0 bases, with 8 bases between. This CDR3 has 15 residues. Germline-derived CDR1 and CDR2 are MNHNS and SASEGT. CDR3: CASSDGFATNEKLFF. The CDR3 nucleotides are TGTGCCAGCAGTGACGGGTTCGCAACTAATGAAAAACTGTTTTTT.

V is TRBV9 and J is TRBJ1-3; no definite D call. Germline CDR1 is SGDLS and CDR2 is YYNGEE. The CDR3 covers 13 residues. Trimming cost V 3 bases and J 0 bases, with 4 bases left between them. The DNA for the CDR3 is TGTGCCAGCAGCGCCATCTCTGGAAACACCATATATTTT. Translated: CASSAISGNTIYF.

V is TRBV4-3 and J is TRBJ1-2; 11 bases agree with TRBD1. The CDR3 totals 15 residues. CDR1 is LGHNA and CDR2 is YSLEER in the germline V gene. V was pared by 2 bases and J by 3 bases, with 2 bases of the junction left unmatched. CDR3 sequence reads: CASSQSGQGDYGYTF. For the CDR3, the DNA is TGCGCCAGCAGCCAATCGGGACAGGGGGACTATGGCTACACCTTC.

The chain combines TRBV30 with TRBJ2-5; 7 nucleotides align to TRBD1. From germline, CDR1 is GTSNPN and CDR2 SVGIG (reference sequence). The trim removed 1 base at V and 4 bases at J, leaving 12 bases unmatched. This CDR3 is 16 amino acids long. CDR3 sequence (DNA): TGTGCCTGGAGTGACAACAGGGGTTCTGCGGGAGAGACCCAGTACTTC. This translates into CAWSDNRGSAGETQYF. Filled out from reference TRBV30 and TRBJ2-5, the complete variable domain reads SQTIHQWPATLVQPVGSPLSLECTVEGTSNPNLYWYRQAAGRGLQLLFYSVGIGQISSEVPQNLSASRPQDRQFILSSKKLLLSDSGFYLCAWSDNRGSAGETQYFGPGTRLLVL.

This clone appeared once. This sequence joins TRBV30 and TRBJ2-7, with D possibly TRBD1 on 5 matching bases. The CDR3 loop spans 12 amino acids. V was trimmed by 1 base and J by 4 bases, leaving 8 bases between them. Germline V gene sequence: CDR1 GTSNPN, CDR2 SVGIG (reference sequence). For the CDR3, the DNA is TGTGCCTGGAGTGATCAGGGTTACGAGCAGTACTTC. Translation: CAWSDQGYEQYF.

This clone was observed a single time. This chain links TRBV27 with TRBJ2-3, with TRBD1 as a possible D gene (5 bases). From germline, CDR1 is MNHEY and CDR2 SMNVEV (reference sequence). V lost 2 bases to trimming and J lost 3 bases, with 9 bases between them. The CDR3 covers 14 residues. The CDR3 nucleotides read TGTGCCAGCAGTTTAGGAAAGGGGACAGATACGCAGTATTTT. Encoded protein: CASSLGKGTDTQYF.

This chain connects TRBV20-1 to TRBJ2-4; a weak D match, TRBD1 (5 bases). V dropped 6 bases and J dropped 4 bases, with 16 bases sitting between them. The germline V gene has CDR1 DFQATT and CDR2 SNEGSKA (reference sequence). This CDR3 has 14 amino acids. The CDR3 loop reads CSASGAPGKNIQYF. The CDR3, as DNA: TGCAGTGCCAGTGGTGCTCCAGGGAAAAACATTCAGTACTTC.

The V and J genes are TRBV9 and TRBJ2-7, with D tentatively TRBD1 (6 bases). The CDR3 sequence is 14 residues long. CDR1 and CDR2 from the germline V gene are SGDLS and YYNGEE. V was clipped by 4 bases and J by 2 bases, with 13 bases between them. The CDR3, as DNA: TGTGCCAGCAGCCCTTGGACAGAAGCCTACGAGCAGTACTTC. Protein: CASSPWTEAYEQYF.

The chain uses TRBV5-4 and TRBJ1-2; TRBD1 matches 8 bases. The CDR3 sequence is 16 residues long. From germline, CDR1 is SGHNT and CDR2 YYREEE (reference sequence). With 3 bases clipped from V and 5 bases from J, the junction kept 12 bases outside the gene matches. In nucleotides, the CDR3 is TGTGCCAGCAGCTCCCCAGCAGGGGGCGTGTGGTATGGCTACACCTTC. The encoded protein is CASSSPAGGVWYGYTF.

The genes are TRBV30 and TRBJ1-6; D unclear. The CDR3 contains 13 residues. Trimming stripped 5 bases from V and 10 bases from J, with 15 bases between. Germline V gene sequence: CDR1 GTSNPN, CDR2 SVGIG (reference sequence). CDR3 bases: TGTGCCTGGGGTCGCGAGAGGTTGTCACCCCTCCACTTT. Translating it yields CAWGRERLSPLHF.

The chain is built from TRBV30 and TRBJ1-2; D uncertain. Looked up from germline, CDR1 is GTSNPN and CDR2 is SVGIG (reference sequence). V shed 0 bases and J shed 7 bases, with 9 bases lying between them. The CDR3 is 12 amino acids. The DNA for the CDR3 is TGTGCCTGGAGTGTTCTCGGTGGTGGCTACACCTTC. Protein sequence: CAWSVLGGGYTF. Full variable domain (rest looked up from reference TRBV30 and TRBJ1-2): SQTIHQWPATLVQPVGSPLSLECTVEGTSNPNLYWYRQAAGRGLQLLFYSVGIGQISSEVPQNLSASRPQDRQFILSSKKLLLSDSGFYLCAWSVLGGGYTFGSGTRLTVV.

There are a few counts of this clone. The CDR3 loop is CASSLLLQGSSPLHF. In DNA form, the CDR3 reads TGTGCCAGCAGCTTATTATTGCAGGGGTCATCACCCCTCCACTTT. The chain joins TRBV7-9 to TRBJ1-6, with a possible D match to TRBD1 (6 bases). The CDR3 spans 15 residues. V lost 2 bases, J lost 10 bases, and 15 bases lay in between. Germline V gene data show CDR1 as SEHNR and CDR2 as FQNEAQ (reference sequence).

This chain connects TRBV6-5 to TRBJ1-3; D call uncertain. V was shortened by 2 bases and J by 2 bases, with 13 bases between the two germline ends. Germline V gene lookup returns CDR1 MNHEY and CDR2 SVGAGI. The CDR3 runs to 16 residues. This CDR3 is CASSYRVGPPGNTIYF. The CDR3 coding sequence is TGTGCCAGCAGTTACCGTGTGGGCCCTCCTGGAAACACCATATATTTT.

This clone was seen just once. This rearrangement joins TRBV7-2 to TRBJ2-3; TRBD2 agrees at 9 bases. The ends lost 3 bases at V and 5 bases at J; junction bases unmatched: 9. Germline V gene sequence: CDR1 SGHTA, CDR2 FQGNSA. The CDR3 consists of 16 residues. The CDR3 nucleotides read TGTGCCAGCAGCTTCGCGGCGGGGGGGCCGTTAGATACGCAGTATTTT. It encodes CASSFAAGGPLDTQYF. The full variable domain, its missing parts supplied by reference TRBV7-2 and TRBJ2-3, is GAGVSQSPSNKVTEKGKDVELRCDPISGHTALYWYRQSLGQGLEFLIYFQGNSAPDKSGLPSDRFSAERTGGSVSTLTIQRTQQEDSAVYLCASSFAAGGPLDTQYFGPGTRLTVL.

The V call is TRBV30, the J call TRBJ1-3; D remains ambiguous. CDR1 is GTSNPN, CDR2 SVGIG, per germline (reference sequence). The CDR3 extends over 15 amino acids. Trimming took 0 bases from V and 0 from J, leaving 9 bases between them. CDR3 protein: CAWSVGVNSGNTIYF. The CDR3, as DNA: TGTGCCTGGAGTGTGGGCGTTAACTCTGGAAACACCATATATTTT.